One TCR beta chain is described in this entry. Its antigen is undetermined. This specimen includes other DNA sequences encoding the same CDR3. Looked up from germline, CDR1 is MGHRA and CDR2 is YSYEKL. This CDR3 spans 14 amino acids. J was trimmed by 2 bases and V by 4 bases; bases with no gene match: 3. The sample is drawn from a study of OX40 agonist ivuxolimab in advanced cancers. Overall study context: Ivuxolimab, an antibody acting as an agonist of OX40 (CD134), was used to treat patients.

Assay: immunoSEQ multiplex PCR; the TCRdb copy retains only in-frame clones and omits some. Among about 78,000 clones listed, about nine tenths were seen once. Whole-study results and caveats: Some nonresponders additionally presented with little normalized T-cell clonal expansion. Among patients with partial responses at 0.1-3.0 mg/kg, clonal expansion was among the lowest.

Sequencing used CD4+ or CD8+ T cells sorted from blood, obtained in a trial of the OX40 agonist ivuxolimab. The TCR comes from an adult with an advanced solid tumor such as melanoma, head and neck, liver or kidney cancer. This sequence joins TRBV4-1 and TRBJ2-7; 9 bases are shared with TRBD1. The CDR3 DNA reads as TGCGCCAGCAGCCTCAACAGGGGGCCCTACGAGCAGTACTTC. Amino acids: CASSLNRGPYEQYF.